The source of this TCR beta chain is a study of metastatic and nonmetastatic thyroid tumors. This clone is medium-sized within its sample. TCRdb reassembled clones from the PCR reads with MiXCR. The table records more than 8,000 clones, about 23% of them present only once. No patient had received any treatment before thyroid surgery. V gave up 6 bases and J gave up 0 bases, with 3 bases separating them. The CDR3 sequence is 12 residues long. CDR1 is LNHDA and CDR2 is SQIVND in the germline V gene (reference sequence). What was sequenced was tumor tissue. The rearrangement uses TRBV19 and TRBJ1-5, with no clear D. The sequence was collected from a female donor with papillary thyroid cancer or a benign thyroid nodule (not recorded which). Some clones in this sample may be carry-over from other donors' samples. CDR3 sequence: CASRISNQPQHF. CDR3 nucleotide sequence: TGTGCCAGTAGGATTAGCAATCAGCCCCAGCATTTT.